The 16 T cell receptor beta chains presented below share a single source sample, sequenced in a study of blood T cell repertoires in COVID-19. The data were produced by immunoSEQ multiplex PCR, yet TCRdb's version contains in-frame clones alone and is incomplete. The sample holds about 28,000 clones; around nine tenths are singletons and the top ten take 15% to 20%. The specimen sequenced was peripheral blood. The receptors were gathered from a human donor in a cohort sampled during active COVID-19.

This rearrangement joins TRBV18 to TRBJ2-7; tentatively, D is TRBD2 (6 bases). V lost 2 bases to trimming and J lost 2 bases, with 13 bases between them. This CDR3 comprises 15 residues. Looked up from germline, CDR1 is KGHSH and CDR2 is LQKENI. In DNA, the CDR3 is TGTGCCAGCTCACCAGGGGCGGGGATCCCCTACGAGCAGTACTTC. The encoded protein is CASSPGAGIPYEQYF. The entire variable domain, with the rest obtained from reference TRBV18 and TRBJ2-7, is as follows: NAGVMQNPRHLVRRRGQEARLRCSPMKGHSHVYWYRQLPEEGLKFMVYLQKENIIDESGMPKERFSAEFPKEGPSILRIQQVVRGDSAAYFCASSPGAGIPYEQYFGPGTRLTVT.

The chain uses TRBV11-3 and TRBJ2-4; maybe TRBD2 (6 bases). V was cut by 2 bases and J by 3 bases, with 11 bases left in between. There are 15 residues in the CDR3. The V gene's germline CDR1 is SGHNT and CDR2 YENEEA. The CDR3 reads CASSLRRDGKNIQYF. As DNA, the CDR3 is TGTGCCAGCAGCTTACGGCGGGACGGCAAAAACATTCAGTACTTC.

The CDR3 here is CASSIVQGAPTGELFF. CDR3 DNA sequence: TGTGCCAGTAGTATAGTGCAGGGGGCGCCCACCGGGGAGCTGTTTTTT. This rearrangement joins TRBV19 to TRBJ2-2; 8 positions match TRBD1. Per the germline V gene, CDR1 is LNHDA and CDR2 is SQIVND (reference sequence). CDR3 length: 16 residues. With V trimmed by 1 base and J by 4 bases, 5 bases remained unmatched.

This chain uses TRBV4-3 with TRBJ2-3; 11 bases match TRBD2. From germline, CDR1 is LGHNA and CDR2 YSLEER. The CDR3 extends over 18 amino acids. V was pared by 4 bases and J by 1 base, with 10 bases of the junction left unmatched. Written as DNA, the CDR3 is TGCGCCAGCAGCCGTCGGGGACTAGCGGAGGGGGGCACAGATACGCAGTATTTT. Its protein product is CASSRRGLAEGGTDTQYF.

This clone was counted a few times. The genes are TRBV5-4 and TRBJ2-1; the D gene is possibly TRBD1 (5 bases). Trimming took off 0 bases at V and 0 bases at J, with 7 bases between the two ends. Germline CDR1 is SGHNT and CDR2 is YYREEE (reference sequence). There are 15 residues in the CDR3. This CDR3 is CASSLDRGSYNEQFF. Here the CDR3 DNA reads TGTGCCAGCAGCTTGGATAGGGGCTCCTACAATGAGCAGTTCTTC. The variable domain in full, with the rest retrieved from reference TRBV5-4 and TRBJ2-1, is ETGVTQSPTHLIKTRGQQVTLRCSSQSGHNTVSWYQQALGQGPQFIFQYYREEENGRGNFPPRFSGLQFPNYSSELNVNALELDDSALYLCASSLDRGSYNEQFFGPGTRLTVL.

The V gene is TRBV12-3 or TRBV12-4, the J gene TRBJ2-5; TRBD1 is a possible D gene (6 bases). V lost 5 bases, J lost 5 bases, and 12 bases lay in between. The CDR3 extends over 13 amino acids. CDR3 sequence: CASSTGTLETQYF. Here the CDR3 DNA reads TGTGCCAGCAGTACCGGGACATTGGAGACCCAGTACTTC.

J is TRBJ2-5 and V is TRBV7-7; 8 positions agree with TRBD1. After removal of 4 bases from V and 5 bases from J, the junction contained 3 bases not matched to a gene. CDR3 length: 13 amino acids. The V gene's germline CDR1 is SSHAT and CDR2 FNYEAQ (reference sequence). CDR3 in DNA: TGTGCCAGCAGCTCAACAGGGGGGGAGACCCAGTACTTC. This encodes CASSSTGGETQYF.

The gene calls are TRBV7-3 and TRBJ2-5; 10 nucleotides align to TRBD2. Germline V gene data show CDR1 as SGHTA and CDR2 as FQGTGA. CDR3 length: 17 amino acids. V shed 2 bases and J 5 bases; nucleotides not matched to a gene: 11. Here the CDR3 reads CASSLSASGSPWETQYF. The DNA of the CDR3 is TGTGCCAGCAGCTTATCGGCTAGCGGGAGCCCCTGGGAGACCCAGTACTTC.

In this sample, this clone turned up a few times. The CDR3 DNA follows: TGTGCCAGCACCGAAGGGGCGCCGATGAACACTGAAGCTTTCTTT. Amino acids: CASTEGAPMNTEAFF. V and J are TRBV7-9 and TRBJ1-1, with D maybe TRBD1 (5 bases). Germline V gives CDR1 SEHNR, CDR2 FQNEAQ (reference sequence). V was trimmed by 7 bases and J by 0 bases, leaving 15 bases between them. The CDR3 extends over 15 amino acids.

The CDR3 DNA reads as TGCAGCGTCGGGGACTTCCTTGGTCAGCCCCAGCATTTT. Its protein is CSVGDFLGQPQHF. The rearrangement links TRBV29-1 to TRBJ1-5; D perhaps matches TRBD1 (5 bases). Trimming removed 6 bases from V and 6 bases from J, with 15 bases in between. Germline V lookup: CDR1 SQVTM, CDR2 ANQGSEA. The CDR3 loop spans 13 amino acids.

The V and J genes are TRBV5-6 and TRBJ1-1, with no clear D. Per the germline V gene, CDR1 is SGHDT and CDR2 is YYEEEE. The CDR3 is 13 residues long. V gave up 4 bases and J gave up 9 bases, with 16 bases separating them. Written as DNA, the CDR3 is TGTGCCAGCAGCCGGGGAGTGGAAGTGCAAGCTTTCTTT. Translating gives CASSRGVEVQAFF. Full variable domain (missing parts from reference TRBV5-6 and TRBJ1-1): DAGVTQSPTHLIKTRGQQVTLRCSPKSGHDTVSWYQQALGQGPQFIFQYYEEEERQRGNFPDRFSGHQFPNYSSELNVNALLLGDSALYLCASSRGVEVQAFFGQGTRLTVV.

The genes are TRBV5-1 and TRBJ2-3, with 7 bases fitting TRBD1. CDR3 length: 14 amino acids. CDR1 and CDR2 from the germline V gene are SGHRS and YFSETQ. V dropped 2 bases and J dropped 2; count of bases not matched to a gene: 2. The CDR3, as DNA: TGCGCCAGCAGCTTCACAGGGGCCACAGATACGCAGTATTTT. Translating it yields CASSFTGATDTQYF.

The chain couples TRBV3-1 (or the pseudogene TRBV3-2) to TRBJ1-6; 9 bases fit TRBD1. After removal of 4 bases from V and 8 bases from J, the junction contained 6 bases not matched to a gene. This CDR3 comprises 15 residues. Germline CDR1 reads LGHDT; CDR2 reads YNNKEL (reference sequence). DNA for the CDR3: TGTGCCAGCAGCCTTGGGACAGGGCAAGATTCACCCCTCCACTTT. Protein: CASSLGTGQDSPLHF.

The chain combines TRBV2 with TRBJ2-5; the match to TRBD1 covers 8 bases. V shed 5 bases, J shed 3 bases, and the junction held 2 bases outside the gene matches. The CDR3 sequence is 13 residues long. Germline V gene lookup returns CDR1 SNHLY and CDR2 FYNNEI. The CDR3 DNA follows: TGTGCCAGCAGTTGGACAGGGAAAGAGACCCAGTACTTC. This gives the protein CASSWTGKETQYF.

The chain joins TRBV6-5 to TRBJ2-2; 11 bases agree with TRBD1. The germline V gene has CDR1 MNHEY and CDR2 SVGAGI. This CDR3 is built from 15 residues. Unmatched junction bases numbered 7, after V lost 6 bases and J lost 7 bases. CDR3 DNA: TGTGCCAGCAGCCCCGGACAGGGGGCTGTCGGGGAGCTGTTTTTT. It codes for CASSPGQGAVGELFF.

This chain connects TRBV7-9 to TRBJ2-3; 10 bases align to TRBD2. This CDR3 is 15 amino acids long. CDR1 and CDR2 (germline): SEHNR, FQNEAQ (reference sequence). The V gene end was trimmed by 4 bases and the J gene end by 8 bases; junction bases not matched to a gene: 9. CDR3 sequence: CASSYYGTSVVTQYF. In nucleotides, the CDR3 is TGTGCCAGCAGCTACTACGGGACTAGCGTGGTTACGCAGTATTTT.